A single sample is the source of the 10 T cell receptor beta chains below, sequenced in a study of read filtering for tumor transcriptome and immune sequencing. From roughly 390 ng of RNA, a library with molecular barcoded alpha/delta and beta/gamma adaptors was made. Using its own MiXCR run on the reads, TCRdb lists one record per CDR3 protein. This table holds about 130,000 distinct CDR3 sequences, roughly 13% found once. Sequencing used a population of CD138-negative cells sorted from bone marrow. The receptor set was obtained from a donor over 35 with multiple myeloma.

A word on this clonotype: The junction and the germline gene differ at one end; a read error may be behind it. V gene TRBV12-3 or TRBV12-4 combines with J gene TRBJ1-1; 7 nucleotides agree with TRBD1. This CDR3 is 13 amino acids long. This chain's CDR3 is CASSLGGFTEASF. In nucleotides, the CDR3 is TGTGCCAGCAGCCTAGGGGGCTTCACTGAAGCTTCCTTT.

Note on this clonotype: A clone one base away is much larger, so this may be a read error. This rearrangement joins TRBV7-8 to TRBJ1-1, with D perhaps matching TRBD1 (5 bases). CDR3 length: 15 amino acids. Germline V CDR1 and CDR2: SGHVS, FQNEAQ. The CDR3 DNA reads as TGTGCCAGCAGCTTCCTACCGGGGCGATACACTGAAGCTTACTTT. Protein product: CASSFLPGRYTEAYF.

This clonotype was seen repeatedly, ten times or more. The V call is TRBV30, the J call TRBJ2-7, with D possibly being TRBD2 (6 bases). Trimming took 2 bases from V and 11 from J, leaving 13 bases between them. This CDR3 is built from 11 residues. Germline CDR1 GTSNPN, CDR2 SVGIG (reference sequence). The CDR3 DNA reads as TGTGCCTGGAGTAGGAGCGGGTCCAAGTACTTC. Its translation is CAWSRSGSKYF.

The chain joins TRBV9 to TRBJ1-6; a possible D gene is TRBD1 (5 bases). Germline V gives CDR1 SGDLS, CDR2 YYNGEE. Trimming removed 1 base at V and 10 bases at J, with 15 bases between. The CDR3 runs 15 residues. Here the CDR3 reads CASSVYLRADSPLHF. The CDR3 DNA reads TGTGCCAGCAGCGTATATCTCAGGGCAGACTCACCCCTCCACTTT.

Here the CDR3 DNA reads TGTGCCAGTCTGGGACTAGTGGGGGCGGATGAGACCCAGTACTTC. Its protein is CASLGLVGADETQYF. The gene calls are TRBV5-5 and TRBJ2-5; 8 bases agree with TRBD2. The trim removed 8 bases at V and 5 bases at J, leaving 14 bases unmatched. Per germline, CDR1 SGHKS and CDR2 YYEKEE (reference sequence). The length of the CDR3 is 15 residues.

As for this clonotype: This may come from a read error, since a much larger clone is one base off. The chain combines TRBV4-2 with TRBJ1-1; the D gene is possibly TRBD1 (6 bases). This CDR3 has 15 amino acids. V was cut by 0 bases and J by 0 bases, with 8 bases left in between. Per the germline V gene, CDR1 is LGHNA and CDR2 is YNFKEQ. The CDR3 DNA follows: TGTGCCAGCAGCCAAGATCGGACAGTGAACACTGAAGCTTTCTTT. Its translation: CASSQDRTVNTEAFF.

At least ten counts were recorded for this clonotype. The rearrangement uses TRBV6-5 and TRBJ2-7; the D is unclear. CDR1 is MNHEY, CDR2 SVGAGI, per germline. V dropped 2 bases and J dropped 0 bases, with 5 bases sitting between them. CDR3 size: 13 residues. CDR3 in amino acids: CASSYTVSYEQYF. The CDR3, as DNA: TGTGCCAGCAGTTACACAGTCTCCTACGAGCAGTACTTC.

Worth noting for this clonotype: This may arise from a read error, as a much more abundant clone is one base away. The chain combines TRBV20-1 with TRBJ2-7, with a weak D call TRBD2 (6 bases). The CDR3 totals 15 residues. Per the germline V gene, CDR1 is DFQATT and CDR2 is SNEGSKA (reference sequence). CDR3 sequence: CSAGDFSGSSYEQYF. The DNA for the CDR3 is TGCAGTGCTGGAGATTTTAGCGGAAGCTCCTACGAGCAGTACTTC.

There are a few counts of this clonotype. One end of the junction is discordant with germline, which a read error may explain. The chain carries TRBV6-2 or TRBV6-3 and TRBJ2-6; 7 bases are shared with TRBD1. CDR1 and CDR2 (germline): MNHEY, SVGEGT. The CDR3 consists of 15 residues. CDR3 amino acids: CACSPTGAGANVLTF. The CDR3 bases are TGTGCCTGCAGTCCAACAGGGGCTGGGGCCAACGTCCTGACTTTC.

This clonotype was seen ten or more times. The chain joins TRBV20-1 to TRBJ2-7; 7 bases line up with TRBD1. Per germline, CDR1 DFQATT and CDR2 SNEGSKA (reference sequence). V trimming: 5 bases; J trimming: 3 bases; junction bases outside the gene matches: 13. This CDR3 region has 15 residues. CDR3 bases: TGCAGTGCTCCCGACAGGGAAAAAGGGTACTACGAGCAGTACTTC. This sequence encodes CSAPDREKGYYEQYF.